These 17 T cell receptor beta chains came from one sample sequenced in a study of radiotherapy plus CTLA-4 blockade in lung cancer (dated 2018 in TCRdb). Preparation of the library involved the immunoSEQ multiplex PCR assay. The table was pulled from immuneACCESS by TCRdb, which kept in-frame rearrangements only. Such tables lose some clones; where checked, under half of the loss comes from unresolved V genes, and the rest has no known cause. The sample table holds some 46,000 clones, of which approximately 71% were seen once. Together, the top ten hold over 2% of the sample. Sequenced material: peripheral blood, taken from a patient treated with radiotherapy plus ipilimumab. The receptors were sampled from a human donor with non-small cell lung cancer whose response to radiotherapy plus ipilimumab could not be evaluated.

Here the CDR3 reads CASSFPGQGAYEQYF. CDR3 DNA sequence: TGTGCCAGCAGCTTCCCGGGACAGGGGGCCTACGAGCAGTACTTC. The J gene is TRBJ2-7, the V gene TRBV7-9; 11 nucleotides agree with TRBD1. This CDR3 is 15 amino acids long. CDR1 and CDR2 (germline): SEHNR, FQNEAQ (reference sequence). V dropped 3 bases and J dropped 2; count of bases not matched to a gene: 3.

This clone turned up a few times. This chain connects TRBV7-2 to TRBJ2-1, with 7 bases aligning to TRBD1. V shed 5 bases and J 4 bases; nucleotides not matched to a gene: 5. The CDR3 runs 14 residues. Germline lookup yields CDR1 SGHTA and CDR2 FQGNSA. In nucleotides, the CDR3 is TGTGCCAGCAGCCAGACAGGGTTTTACAATGAGCAGTTCTTC. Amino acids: CASSQTGFYNEQFF.

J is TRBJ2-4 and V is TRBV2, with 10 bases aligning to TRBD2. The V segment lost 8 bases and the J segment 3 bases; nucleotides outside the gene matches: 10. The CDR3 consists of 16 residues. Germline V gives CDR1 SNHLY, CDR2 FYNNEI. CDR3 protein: CASSQDLAGVKNIQYF. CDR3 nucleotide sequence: TGTGCCAGCTCCCAGGATCTAGCGGGAGTCAAAAACATTCAGTACTTC.

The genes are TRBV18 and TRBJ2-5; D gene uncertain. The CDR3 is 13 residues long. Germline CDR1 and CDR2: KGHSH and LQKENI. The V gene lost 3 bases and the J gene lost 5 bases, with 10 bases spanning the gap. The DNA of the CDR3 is TGTGCCAGCTCACCGACGGCGGTTGAGACCCAGTACTTC. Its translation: CASSPTAVETQYF.

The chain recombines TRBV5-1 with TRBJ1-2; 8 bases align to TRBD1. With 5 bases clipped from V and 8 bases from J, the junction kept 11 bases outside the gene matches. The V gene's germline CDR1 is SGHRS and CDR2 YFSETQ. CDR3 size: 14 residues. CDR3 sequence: CASRRSDRGTGYTF. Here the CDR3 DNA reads TGCGCCAGCAGGAGATCCGACAGGGGCACGGGCTACACCTTC.

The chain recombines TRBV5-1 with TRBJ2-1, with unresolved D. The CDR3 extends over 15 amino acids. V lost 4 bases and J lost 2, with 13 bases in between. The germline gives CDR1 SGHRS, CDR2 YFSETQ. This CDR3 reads CASSTTVIAYNEQFF. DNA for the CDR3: TGCGCCAGCAGCACAACAGTTATCGCCTACAATGAGCAGTTCTTC.

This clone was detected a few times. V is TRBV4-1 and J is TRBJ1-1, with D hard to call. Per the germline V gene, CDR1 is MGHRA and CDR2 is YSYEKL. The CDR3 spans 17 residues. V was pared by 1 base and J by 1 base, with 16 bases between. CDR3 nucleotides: TGCGCCAGCAGCCAAGTCGGAGGCAGGAAAAGGAACACTGAAGCTTTCTTT. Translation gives CASSQVGGRKRNTEAFF.

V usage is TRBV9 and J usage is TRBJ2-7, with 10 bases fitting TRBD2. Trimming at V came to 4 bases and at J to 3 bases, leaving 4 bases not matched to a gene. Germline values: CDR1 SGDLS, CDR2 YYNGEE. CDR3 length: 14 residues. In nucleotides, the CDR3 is TGTGCCAGCAGCCTAGCGGGAGAGCTCTACGAGCAGTACTTC. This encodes CASSLAGELYEQYF.

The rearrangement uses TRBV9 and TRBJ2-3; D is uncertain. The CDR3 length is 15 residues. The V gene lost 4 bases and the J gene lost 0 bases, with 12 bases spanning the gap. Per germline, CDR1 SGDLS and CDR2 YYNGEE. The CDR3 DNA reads TGTGCCAGCAGCCCCCAGACTGCTAGCACAGATACGCAGTATTTT. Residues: CASSPQTASTDTQYF.

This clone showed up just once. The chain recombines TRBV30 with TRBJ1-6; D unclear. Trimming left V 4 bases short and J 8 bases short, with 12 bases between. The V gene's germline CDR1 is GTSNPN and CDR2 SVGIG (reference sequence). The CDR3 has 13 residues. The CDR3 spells CAWTSQTDSPLHF. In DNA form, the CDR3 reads TGTGCCTGGACGTCACAGACCGATTCACCCCTCCACTTT.

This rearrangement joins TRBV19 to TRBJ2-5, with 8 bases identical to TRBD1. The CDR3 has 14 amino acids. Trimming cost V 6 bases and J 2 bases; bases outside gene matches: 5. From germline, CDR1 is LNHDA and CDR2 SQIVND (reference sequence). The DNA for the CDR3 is TGTGCCAGTAGGATGGACAGGGAACAAGAGACCCAGTACTTC. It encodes CASRMDREQETQYF.

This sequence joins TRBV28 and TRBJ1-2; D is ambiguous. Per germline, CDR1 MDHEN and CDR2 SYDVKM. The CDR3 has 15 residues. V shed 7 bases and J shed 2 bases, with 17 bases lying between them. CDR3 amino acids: CASKTGLSVNYGYTF. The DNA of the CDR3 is TGTGCCAGCAAAACCGGACTGTCAGTCAACTATGGCTACACCTTC.

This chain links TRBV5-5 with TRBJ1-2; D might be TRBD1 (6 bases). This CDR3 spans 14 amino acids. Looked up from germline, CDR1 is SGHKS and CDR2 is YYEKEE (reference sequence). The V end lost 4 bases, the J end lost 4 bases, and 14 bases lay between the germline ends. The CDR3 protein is CASSLTGLVYGYTF. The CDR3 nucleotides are TGTGCCAGCAGCCTCACAGGGCTAGTCTATGGCTACACCTTC.

The CDR3 protein is CASSLAGGNTEAFF. DNA for the CDR3: TGTGCCAGCAGCTTAGCGGGGGGGAACACTGAAGCTTTCTTT. V gene TRBV7-2 combines with J gene TRBJ1-1, with D perhaps TRBD1 (5 bases). Looked up from germline, CDR1 is SGHTA and CDR2 is FQGNSA. Trimming cost V 0 bases and J 1 base, with 6 bases left between them. The CDR3 has 14 residues.

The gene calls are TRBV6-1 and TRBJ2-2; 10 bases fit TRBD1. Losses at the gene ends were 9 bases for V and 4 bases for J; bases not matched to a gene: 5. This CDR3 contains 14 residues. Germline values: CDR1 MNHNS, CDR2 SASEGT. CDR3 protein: CASRQGAGTGELFF. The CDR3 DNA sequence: TGTGCCAGTAGACAGGGGGCCGGCACCGGGGAGCTGTTTTTT.

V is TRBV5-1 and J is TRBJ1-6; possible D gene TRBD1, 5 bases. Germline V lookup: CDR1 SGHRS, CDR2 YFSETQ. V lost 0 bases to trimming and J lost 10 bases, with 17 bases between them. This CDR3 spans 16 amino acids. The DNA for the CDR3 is TGCGCCAGCAGCTTGGCCCCGCCAGGGTACGGGTCACCCCTCCACTTT. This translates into CASSLAPPGYGSPLHF.

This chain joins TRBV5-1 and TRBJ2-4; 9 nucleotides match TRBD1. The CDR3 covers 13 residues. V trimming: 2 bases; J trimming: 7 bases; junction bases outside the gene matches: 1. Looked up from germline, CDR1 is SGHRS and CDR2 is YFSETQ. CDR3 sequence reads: CASSLDRGNIQYF. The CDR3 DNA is TGCGCCAGCAGCTTAGACAGGGGGAACATTCAGTACTTC.